The 20 T cell receptor beta chains in this list originate from one sample, sequenced in a study of blood T cell repertoires in COVID-19. Measured with immunoSEQ multiplex PCR; TCRdb has only the in-frame clones, and not every one. Among 300,000 or so clones listed, 90% were seen once. Sequencing used peripheral blood. These receptors came from a woman aged 40 to 50 with acute or convalescent COVID-19.

The genes are TRBV18 and TRBJ1-5; 7 bases align to TRBD1. The CDR3 covers 17 residues. Losses at the gene ends were 1 base for V and 9 bases for J; bases not matched to a gene: 15. Germline CDR1 and CDR2: KGHSH and LQKENI. The CDR3 reads CASSPQKTGTEIRPQHF. Here the CDR3 DNA reads TGTGCCAGCTCACCACAAAAAACCGGGACAGAGATCCGGCCCCAGCATTTT.

V and J are TRBV18 and TRBJ1-2, with 8 bases that match TRBD1. After removal of 3 bases from V and 2 bases from J, the junction contained 8 bases not matched to a gene. Germline assignment: CDR1 KGHSH and CDR2 LQKENI. This CDR3 region has 16 residues. In nucleotides, the CDR3 is TGTGCCAGCTCACCTTCAGCAGGGGGCCTCAACTATGGCTACACCTTC. This encodes CASSPSAGGLNYGYTF.

V is TRBV3-1 (or the pseudogene TRBV3-2) and J is TRBJ2-4; no reliable D call. With 4 bases removed from V and 1 base from J, the gap between germline ends came to 14 bases. This CDR3 comprises 16 residues. Germline V gives CDR1 LGHDT, CDR2 YNNKEL (reference sequence). CDR3 loop: CASSLRKAFAKNIQYF. The CDR3 DNA reads as TGTGCCAGCAGCCTGAGGAAAGCGTTTGCCAAAAACATTCAGTACTTC.

This chain connects TRBV13 to TRBJ1-1; D unresolved. The germline V and J ends were trimmed by 5 bases and 4 bases, with 8 bases remaining between them. The CDR3 runs to 12 residues. Per germline, CDR1 PRHDT and CDR2 FYEKMQ (reference sequence). The CDR3 nucleotides read TGTGCCAGCAGCCCAACTCGCACTGAAGCTTTCTTT. Amino acid sequence: CASSPTRTEAFF.

The V call is TRBV4-1, the J call TRBJ2-5; TRBD2 agrees at 10 bases. Trimming cost V 4 bases and J 5 bases; bases outside gene matches: 7. This CDR3 has 15 amino acids. Germline-derived CDR1 and CDR2 are MGHRA and YSYEKL. The CDR3 reads CASSPSGGEWETQYF. As DNA, the CDR3 is TGCGCCAGCAGCCCGAGCGGGGGGGAGTGGGAGACCCAGTACTTC.

This clone was counted ten times or more. The sample contains more than one DNA sequence encoding this CDR3. The chain links TRBV15 to TRBJ2-7; D unclear. The CDR3 consists of 13 residues. Trimming removed 0 bases at V and 0 bases at J, with 3 bases between. Germline V gene sequence: CDR1 LNHNV, CDR2 YYDKDF (reference sequence). The CDR3 coding sequence is TGTGCCACCAGCAGAGATCTCTCCTACGAGCAGTACGTC. Translated: CATSRDLSYEQYV.

This clone has a single count. V is TRBV6-1 and J is TRBJ2-1; a weak D match, TRBD1 (6 bases). Per germline, CDR1 MNHNS and CDR2 SASEGT. CDR3 length equals 16 residues. V dropped 3 bases and J dropped 7 bases, with 19 bases sitting between them. The CDR3 bases are TGTGCCAGCAGTGACGACGAGACAGGAGCATGGAATGAGCAGTTCTTC. The encoded protein is CASSDDETGAWNEQFF.

V usage is TRBV19 and J usage is TRBJ1-6, with D uncertain. CDR1 LNHDA and CDR2 SQIVND come from the germline V gene (reference sequence). The ends were cut back, 5 bases at V and 4 bases at J, with 9 bases in the middle. CDR3 length: 14 residues. The CDR3 nucleotides are TGTGCCAGTAGTCAGACGGGATATAATTCACCCCTCCACTTT. It is translated as CASSQTGYNSPLHF.

The chain uses TRBV13 and TRBJ2-4; 9 bases map to TRBD2. The V segment lost 5 bases and the J segment 0 bases; nucleotides outside the gene matches: 11. The germline V gene has CDR1 PRHDT and CDR2 FYEKMQ (reference sequence). The length of the CDR3 is 18 residues. The CDR3: CASSPLRGGRIAKNIQYF. In DNA form, the CDR3 reads TGTGCCAGCAGCCCCCTGCGGGGGGGCCGCATAGCCAAAAACATTCAGTACTTC.

The chain links TRBV30 to TRBJ2-1; 15 positions match TRBD2. The CDR3 runs 14 residues. Germline values: CDR1 GTSNPN, CDR2 SVGIG (reference sequence). The ends lost 2 bases at V and 14 bases at J; junction bases unmatched: 7. The CDR3 region has the DNA TGTGCCTGGAGTATAGGGACTAGCGGGGGGTCGGAGTTCTTC. Protein: CAWSIGTSGGSEFF.

The chain joins TRBV28 to TRBJ1-2; possibly TRBD1 for D (5 bases). CDR3 length: 14 amino acids. With 3 bases removed from V and 8 bases from J, the gap between germline ends came to 16 bases. The V gene's germline CDR1 is MDHEN and CDR2 SYDVKM. CDR3 region: CASSFLGQGQGYTF. In nucleotides, the CDR3 is TGTGCCAGCAGTTTCCTCGGCCAGGGCCAGGGCTACACCTTC.

The chain links TRBV2 to TRBJ2-1, with 12 bases that match TRBD2. This CDR3 is built from 18 residues. Germline CDR1 and CDR2: SNHLY and FYNNEI. After removal of 7 bases from V and 7 bases from J, the junction contained 17 bases not matched to a gene. The CDR3 is CASTPSLAGGPGGNEQFF. Written as DNA, the CDR3 is TGTGCCAGCACCCCGAGTCTAGCGGGGGGGCCAGGGGGGAATGAGCAGTTCTTC.

The DNA for the CDR3 is TGCGCCAGCAGCCAAGATCGGGACAGGGGGTACTATGGCTACACCTTC. This encodes CASSQDRDRGYYGYTF. V usage is TRBV4-1 and J usage is TRBJ1-2, with 11 nucleotides matching TRBD1. This CDR3 has 16 amino acids. Germline lookup yields CDR1 MGHRA and CDR2 YSYEKL. V shed 0 bases and J 3 bases; nucleotides not matched to a gene: 3.

This chain uses TRBV6-5 with TRBJ2-2; 7 nucleotides match TRBD1. Germline CDR1 is MNHEY and CDR2 is SVGAGI. This CDR3 is 16 amino acids long. The V and J ends lost 0 bases and 3 bases, in that order; junction bases with no gene match: 4. For the CDR3, the DNA is TGTGCCAGCAGTTACTCTACGGGACAGTACACCGGGGAGCTGTTTTTT. Its protein is CASSYSTGQYTGELFF.

This rearrangement joins TRBV7-2 to TRBJ2-3; tentatively, D is TRBD2 (6 bases). This CDR3 spans 15 amino acids. Trimming cost V 4 bases and J 8 bases, with 19 bases left between them. Germline loops: CDR1 SGHTA, CDR2 FQGNSA. The CDR3 bases are TGTGCCAGCAGCTCTGGGACTGGGTGGAGGGGTACGCAGTATTTT. Its translation is CASSSGTGWRGTQYF.

This chain joins TRBV29-1 and TRBJ1-2, with TRBD1 matching 7 bases. Germline loops: CDR1 SQVTM, CDR2 ANQGSEA. The CDR3 is 14 amino acids. The junction had 7 bases not matched to a gene; V was cut back by 1 base and J by 5 bases. CDR3 in amino acids: CSVEGQGEGYGYTF. The CDR3 DNA follows: TGCAGCGTTGAAGGACAGGGCGAGGGGTATGGCTACACCTTC.

This chain links TRBV9 with TRBJ1-3; D uncertain. Germline V lookup: CDR1 SGDLS, CDR2 YYNGEE. This CDR3 spans 21 amino acids. V lost 3 bases, J lost 0 bases, and 28 bases lay in between. The CDR3: CASSGRKTTWVDLGSGNTIYF. DNA of the CDR3: TGTGCCAGCAGCGGAAGAAAGACAACCTGGGTGGATTTGGGCTCTGGAAACACCATATATTTT.

The chain joins TRBV6-5 to TRBJ1-6, with D hard to call. Germline-derived CDR1 and CDR2 are MNHEY and SVGAGI. The V end was cut by 5 bases, the J end by 7 bases, with 3 bases between. This CDR3 is built from 11 residues. In DNA form, the CDR3 reads TGTGCCAGCAGTATAAATTCACCCCTCCACTTT. It yields the protein CASSINSPLHF.

This sequence joins TRBV6-2 or TRBV6-3 and TRBJ2-1; 9 bases fit TRBD2. In germline, CDR1 is MNHEY, CDR2 SVGEGT. J lost 9 bases, V lost 2 bases, and 17 bases had no gene match. The CDR3 loop spans 18 amino acids. The CDR3 DNA sequence: TGTGCCAGCAGTTACAGAGCGGGGGGACAAGCTCAGGGCGTTGAGCAGTTCTTC. Translated, it gives CASSYRAGGQAQGVEQFF.

This chain links TRBV7-2 with TRBJ2-5, with D perhaps matching TRBD1 (5 bases). V lost 0 bases and J 2 bases, leaving 10 bases between the germline ends. This CDR3 is built from 15 residues. CDR1 SGHTA and CDR2 FQGNSA come from the germline V gene. CDR3 in amino acids: CASSLAWTLQETQYF. CDR3 DNA sequence: TGTGCCAGCAGCTTAGCCTGGACACTTCAAGAGACCCAGTACTTC.